This T cell receptor (beta chain) derives from a study of shared clonotypes between healthy human individuals. General study results and limits: Among donors, the sharing of clonotypes was expected to be influenced by sequencing depth. Relative to their counterparts shared across all four donors, non-shared clonotypes exhibited diminished generation probabilities.

Clones were sequenced by immunoSEQ multiplex PCR, and TCRdb holds only the in-frame ones, with some missing. The table lists 550,000 to 750,000 clones, about 95% of them singletons. Naivety among CD8 cells was defined by CD45RO negativity and positive CCR7 selection, thereby excluding terminally differentiated effector memory CD45RA+ cells. The CDR3 has 15 residues. Losses at the gene ends were 5 bases for V and 1 base for J; bases not matched to a gene: 3. The germline CDR1 and CDR2 sequences are LNHDA and SQIVND (reference sequence). In this sample, this clone turned up once. Its antigen is undetermined.

This TCR came from a woman aged 30 to 39 in good health. This chain links TRBV19 with TRBJ1-5; 9 bases fit TRBD1. Sequences were obtained from naive CD8+ T cells sorted from blood. The CDR3 sequence: CASSPGQGSNQPQHF. Written as DNA, the CDR3 is TGTGCCAGTAGTCCAGGACAGGGGAGCAATCAGCCCCAGCATTTT.